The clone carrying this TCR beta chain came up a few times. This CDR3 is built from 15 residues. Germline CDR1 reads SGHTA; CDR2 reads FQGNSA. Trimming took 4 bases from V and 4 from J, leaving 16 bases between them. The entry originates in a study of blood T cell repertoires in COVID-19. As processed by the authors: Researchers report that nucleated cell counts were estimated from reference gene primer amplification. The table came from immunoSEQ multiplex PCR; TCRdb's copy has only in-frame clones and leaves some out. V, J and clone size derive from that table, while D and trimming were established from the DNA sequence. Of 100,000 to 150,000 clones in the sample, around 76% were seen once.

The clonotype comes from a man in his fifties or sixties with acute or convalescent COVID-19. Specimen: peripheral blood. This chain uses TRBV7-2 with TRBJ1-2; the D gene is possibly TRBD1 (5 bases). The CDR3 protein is CASSYRTNLVYGYTF. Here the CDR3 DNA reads TGTGCCAGCAGCTACCGGACAAATTTGGTCTATGGCTACACCTTC.